This T cell receptor beta chain was captured in a study of T cells of healthy individuals (dated by TCRdb to the late 2010s). The table lists this clonotype with many counts. Its cognate antigen has yet to be identified. One base away there is no much larger clone; base qualities are not given. The method behind the library was 5' RACE. Sequencing used an Illumina MiSeq. TCRdb reprocessed the public reads (quality trimming at Q25 with fastp, clone calling with MiXCR) and kept in-frame beta chains. Under each unique CDR3 protein, matching rows form one entry showing the most common genes and DNA. This sample has 95,000 to 100,000 distinct CDR3 sequences in its table, and roughly 15% of those were observed once. The leading ten clones occupy around 6.5% of the sample. The CDR3 spans 12 residues, from the cysteine through the phenylalanine. CDR3 DNA is the only sequence kept; it has 36 bases, read in frame from the first base. V was cut back by 3 bases and J by 7 bases, leaving a gap of 12 bases between them. The germline V gene (reference sequence) supplies CDR1 DFQATT and CDR2 SNEGSKA.

This sequence originates from a human donor in good health. Recombination connected TRBV20-1 to TRBJ1-1; the D gene lacks a confident call. The CDR3 is CSARKDRREAFF. The nucleotides read TGCAGTGCTAGGAAGGACCGGCGTGAAGCTTTCTTT.